Sequencing of this T cell receptor (beta chain) was carried out in a study of cytomegalovirus exposure and HLA in healthy donors. This CDR3 contains 16 residues. Germline CDR1 LNHNV, CDR2 YYDKDF (reference sequence). V lost 4 bases, J lost 5 bases, and 7 bases stayed unmatched. Researchers ran the PCR with 60 Vbeta and 13 Jbeta primers. Assay used: immunoSEQ multiplex PCR; TCRdb lists only in-frame clones, some missing. The profile covers 110,000 to 150,000 clones, with roughly 80% appearing a single time and 1.2% taken by the ten largest. The rearrangement links TRBV15 to TRBJ1-5, with 11 bases lining up with TRBD1. The sequenced material came from PBMCs. This TCR came from a female donor in good health and CMV-seronegative. Here the CDR3 reads CATSTRTGGRHQPQHF. The CDR3 DNA sequence: TGTGCCACCAGCACCCGGACAGGGGGCCGACATCAGCCCCAGCATTTT.